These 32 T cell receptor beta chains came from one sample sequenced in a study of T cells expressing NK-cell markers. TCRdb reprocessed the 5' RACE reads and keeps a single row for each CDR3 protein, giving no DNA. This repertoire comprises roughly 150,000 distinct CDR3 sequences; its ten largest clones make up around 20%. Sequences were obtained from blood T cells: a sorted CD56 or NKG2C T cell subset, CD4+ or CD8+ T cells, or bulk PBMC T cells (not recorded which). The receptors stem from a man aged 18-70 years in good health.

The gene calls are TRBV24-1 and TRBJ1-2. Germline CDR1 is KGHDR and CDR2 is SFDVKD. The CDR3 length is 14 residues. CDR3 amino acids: CATSDLERNYGYTF.

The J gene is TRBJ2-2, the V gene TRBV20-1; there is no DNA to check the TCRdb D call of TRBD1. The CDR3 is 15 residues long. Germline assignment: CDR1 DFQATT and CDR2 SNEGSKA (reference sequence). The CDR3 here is CSASLQGRFGGELFF.

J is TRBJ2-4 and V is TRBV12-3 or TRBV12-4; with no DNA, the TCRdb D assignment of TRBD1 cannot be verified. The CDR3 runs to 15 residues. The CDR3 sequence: CASRQGVLGKNIQYF.

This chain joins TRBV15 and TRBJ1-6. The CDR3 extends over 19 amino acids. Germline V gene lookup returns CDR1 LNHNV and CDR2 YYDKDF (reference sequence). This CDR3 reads CATSRDKGSWSSYNSPLHF.

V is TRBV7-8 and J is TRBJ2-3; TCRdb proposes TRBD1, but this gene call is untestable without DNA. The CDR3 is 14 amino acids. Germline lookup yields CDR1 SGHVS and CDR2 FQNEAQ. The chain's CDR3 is CASSRGPNTDTQYF. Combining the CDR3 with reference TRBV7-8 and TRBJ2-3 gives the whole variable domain GAGVSQSPRYKVAKRGQDVALRCDPISGHVSLFWYQQALGQGPEFLTYFQNEAQLDKSGLPSDRFFAERPEGSVSTLKIQRTQQEDSAVYLCASSRGPNTDTQYFGPGTRLTVL.

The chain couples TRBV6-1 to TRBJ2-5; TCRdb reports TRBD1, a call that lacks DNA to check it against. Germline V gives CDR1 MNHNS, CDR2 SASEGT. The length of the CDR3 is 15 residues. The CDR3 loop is CASSLRDREWETQYF.

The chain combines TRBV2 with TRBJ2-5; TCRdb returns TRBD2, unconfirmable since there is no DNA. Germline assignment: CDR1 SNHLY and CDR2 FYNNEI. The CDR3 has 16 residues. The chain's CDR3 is CASSGMTSGGQETQYF.

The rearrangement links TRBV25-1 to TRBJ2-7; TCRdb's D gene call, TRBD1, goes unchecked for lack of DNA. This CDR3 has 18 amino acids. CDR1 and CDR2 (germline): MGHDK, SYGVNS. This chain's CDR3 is CASMCFWSEQGGVHEQYF.

The CDR3 is CASSSTTGYEQYF. This chain joins TRBV5-4 and TRBJ2-7; TCRdb selects TRBD2, and the lack of DNA leaves this call unchecked. Germline CDR1 SGHNT, CDR2 YYREEE (reference sequence). The CDR3 contains 13 residues. Drawing the rest from reference TRBV5-4 and TRBJ2-7, the complete variable domain is ETGVTQSPTHLIKTRGQQVTLRCSSQSGHNTVSWYQQALGQGPQFIFQYYREEENGRGNFPPRFSGLQFPNYSSELNVNALELDDSALYLCASSSTTGYEQYFGPGTRLTVT.

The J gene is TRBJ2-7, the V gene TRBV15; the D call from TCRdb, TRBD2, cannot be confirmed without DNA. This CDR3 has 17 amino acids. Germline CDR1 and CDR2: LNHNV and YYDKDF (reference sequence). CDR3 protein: CATSRGDGPGGSYEQYF.

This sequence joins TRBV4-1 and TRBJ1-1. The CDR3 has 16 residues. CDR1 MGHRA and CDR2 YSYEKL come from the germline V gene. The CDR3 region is CASSHASGGRGTEAFF.

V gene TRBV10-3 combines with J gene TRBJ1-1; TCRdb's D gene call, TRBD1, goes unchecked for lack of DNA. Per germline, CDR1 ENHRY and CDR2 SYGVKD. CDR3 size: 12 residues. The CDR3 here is CAINAGGTEAFF.

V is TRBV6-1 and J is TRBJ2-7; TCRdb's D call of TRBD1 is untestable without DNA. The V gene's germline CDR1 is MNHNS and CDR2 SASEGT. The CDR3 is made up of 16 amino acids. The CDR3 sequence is CASSEGTGTGAYEQYF.

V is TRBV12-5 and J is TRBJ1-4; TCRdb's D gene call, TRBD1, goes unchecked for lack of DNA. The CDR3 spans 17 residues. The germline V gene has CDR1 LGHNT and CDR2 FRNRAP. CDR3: CASGFLTSVTVNEKLFF. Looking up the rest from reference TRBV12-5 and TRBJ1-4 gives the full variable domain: DARVTQTPRHKVTEMGQEVTMRCQPILGHNTVFWYRQTMMQGLELLAYFRNRAPLDDSGMPKDRFSAEMPDATLATLKIQPSEPRDSAVYFCASGFLTSVTVNEKLFFGSGTQLSVL.

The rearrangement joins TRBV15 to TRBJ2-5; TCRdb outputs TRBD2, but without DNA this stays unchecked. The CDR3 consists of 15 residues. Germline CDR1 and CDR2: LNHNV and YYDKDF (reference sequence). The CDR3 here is CATSRDGRVGETQYF.

The CDR3 loop reads CATSSRDSTNSPLHF. The chain employs TRBV15 and TRBJ1-6; TCRdb's assignment of TRBD1 cannot be checked, as there is no DNA. Germline V lookup: CDR1 LNHNV, CDR2 YYDKDF (reference sequence). The CDR3 is 15 residues long.

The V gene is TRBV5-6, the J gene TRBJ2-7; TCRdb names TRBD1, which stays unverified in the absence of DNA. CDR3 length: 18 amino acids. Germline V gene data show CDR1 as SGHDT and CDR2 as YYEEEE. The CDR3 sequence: CASSLEGQTYQIRYEQYF.

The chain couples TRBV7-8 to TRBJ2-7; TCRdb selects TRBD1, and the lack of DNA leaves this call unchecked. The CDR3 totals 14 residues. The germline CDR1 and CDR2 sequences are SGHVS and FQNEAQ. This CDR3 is CASSLLDNSYEQYF.

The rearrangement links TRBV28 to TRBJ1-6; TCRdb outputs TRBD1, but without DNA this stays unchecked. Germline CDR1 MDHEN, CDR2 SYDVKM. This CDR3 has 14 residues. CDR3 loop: CASRRGELYSPLHF.

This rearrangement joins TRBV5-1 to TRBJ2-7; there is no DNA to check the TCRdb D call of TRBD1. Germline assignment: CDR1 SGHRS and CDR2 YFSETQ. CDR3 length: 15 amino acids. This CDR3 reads CASSALGQGSYEQYF.

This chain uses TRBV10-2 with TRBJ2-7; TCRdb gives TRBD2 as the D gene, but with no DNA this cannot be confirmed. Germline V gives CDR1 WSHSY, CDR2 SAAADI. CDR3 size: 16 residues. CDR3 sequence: CASSAGTSGGSYEQYF.

The CDR3 loop is CASSWGNSGGSYEQYF. The genes are TRBV6-5 and TRBJ2-7; TCRdb names TRBD2, which stays unverified in the absence of DNA. The CDR3 is 16 amino acids. Germline V CDR1 and CDR2: MNHEY, SVGAGI.

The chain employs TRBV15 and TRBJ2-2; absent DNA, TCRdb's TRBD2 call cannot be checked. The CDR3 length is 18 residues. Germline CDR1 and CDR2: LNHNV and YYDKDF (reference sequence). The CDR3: CATSRDWTSGVGTGELFF. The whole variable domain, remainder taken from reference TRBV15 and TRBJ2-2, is DAMVIQNPRYQVTQFGKPVTLSCSQTLNHNVMYWYQQKSSQAPKLLFHYYDKDFNNEADTPDNFQSRRPNTSFCFLDIRSPGLGDTAMYLCATSRDWTSGVGTGELFFGEGSRLTVL.

The CDR3 protein is CASSPGESVVAYNEQFF. The V gene is TRBV18, the J gene TRBJ2-1. CDR3 length: 17 residues. The germline CDR1 and CDR2 sequences are KGHSH and LQKENI. The full variable domain, completed using reference TRBV18 and TRBJ2-1, is NAGVMQNPRHLVRRRGQEARLRCSPMKGHSHVYWYRQLPEEGLKFMVYLQKENIIDESGMPKERFSAEFPKEGPSILRIQQVVRGDSAAYFCASSPGESVVAYNEQFFGPGTRLTVL.

CDR3 in amino acids: CASSPPAPRAPYEQYF. The chain has TRBV7-9 and TRBJ2-7; TCRdb's D gene call, TRBD1, goes unchecked for lack of DNA. The CDR3 extends over 16 amino acids. Germline V gives CDR1 SEHNR, CDR2 FQNEAQ (reference sequence).

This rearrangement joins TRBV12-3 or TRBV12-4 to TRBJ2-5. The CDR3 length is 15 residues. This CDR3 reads CASSLVGDSWETQYF.

This CDR3 reads CASSQESRAYEQYF. The genes are TRBV4-1 and TRBJ2-7. In germline, CDR1 is MGHRA, CDR2 YSYEKL. The length of the CDR3 is 14 residues.

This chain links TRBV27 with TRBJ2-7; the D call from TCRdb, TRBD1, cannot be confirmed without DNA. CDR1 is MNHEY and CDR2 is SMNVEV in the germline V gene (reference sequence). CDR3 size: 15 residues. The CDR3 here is CASSLGTGGYYEQYF.

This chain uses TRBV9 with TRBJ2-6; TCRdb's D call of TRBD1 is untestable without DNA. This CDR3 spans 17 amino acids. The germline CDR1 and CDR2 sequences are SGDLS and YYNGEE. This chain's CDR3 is CASSEFTQGSGANVLTF.

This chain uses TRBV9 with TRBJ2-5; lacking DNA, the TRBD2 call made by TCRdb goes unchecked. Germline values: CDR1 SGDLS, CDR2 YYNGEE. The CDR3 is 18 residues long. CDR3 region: CASSVVAGGASFQETQYF.

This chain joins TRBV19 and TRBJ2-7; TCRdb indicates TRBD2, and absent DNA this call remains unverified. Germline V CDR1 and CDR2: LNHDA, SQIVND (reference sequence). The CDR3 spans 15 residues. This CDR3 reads CASSIDNGPFYEQYF.

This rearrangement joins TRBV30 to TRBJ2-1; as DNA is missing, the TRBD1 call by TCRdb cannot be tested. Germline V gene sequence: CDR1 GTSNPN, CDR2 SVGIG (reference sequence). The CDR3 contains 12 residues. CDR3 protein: CAWGQGLNEQFF. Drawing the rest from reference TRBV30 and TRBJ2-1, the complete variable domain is SQTIHQWPATLVQPVGSPLSLECTVEGTSNPNLYWYRQAAGRGLQLLFYSVGIGQISSEVPQNLSASRPQDRQFILSSKKLLLSDSGFYLCAWGQGLNEQFFGPGTRLTVL.